This T cell receptor beta chain was found in a study of T cells in Graves' hyperthyroidism and ophthalmopathy. General study findings and limits: Before onset, by a median of approximately 5.9 months, the model predicted ophthalmopathy. Stable hyperthyroidism was told apart from ophthalmopathy by a model built on 13 V-J features.

Amplified TCR beta CDR3 regions derived from RNA transcripts. An initial round of RT-PCR targeting the TCR CDR3 relied on the HTBI primer set. TCRdb analysed the multiplex PCR reads with MiXCR anew, one entry per CDR3 protein. The sample records about 380,000 distinct CDR3 sequences, around a sixth being singletons. From germline, CDR1 is LNHDA and CDR2 SQIVND (reference sequence). The CDR3 extends over 14 amino acids. The V end was cut by 6 bases, the J end by 6 bases, with 16 bases between. This clonotype was counted between two and nine times. Its antigen is undetermined. The sequence was collected from a man younger than 35 with Graves' ophthalmopathy. The V and J genes are TRBV19 and TRBJ2-3; D is possibly TRBD1 (5 bases). The sequencing sample was made of blood. CDR3 in DNA: TGTGCCAGTAGCACCGGACAACCTTTGGATACGCAGTATTTT. Translating it yields CASSTGQPLDTQYF.